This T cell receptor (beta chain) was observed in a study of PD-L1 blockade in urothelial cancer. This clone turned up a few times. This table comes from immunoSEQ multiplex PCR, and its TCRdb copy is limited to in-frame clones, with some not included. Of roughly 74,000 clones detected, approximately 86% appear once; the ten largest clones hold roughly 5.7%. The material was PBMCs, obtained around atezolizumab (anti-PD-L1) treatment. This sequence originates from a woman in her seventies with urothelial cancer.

This CDR3 reads CASSQGLGLAGHTQYF. The CDR3 DNA reads as TGTGCCAGCAGCCAGGGCCTAGGACTAGCGGGGCATACGCAGTATTTT. This chain uses TRBV7-6 with TRBJ2-3; TRBD2 aligns across 12 bases. V trimming: 5 bases; J trimming: 7 bases; junction bases outside the gene matches: 10. Germline assignment: CDR1 SGHVS and CDR2 FNYEAQ. The CDR3 extends over 16 amino acids.